This TCR beta chain stems from a study of blood T cells in healthy people across ages. Overall study findings and caveats: Researchers said unsorted PBMCs prevented a conclusive naive versus antigen-experienced comparison.

A second roughly 6 to 12 cycle PCR used barcoded and J-beta primers. TCRdb reprocessed the 5' RACE reads with MiXCR, giving one entry per CDR3 protein. The table has 710,000 or so distinct CDR3 sequences, about 30% seen once. Many counts were recorded for this clonotype. Antigen specificity is unknown. This clonotype originated in an elderly woman in good health. Sequencing was done on a sample of blood.

CDR3 in DNA: TGTGCCAGCAGCCAATACGACAGGGCCGAGCAGTACTTC. It encodes CASSQYDRAEQYF. The gene calls are TRBV3-1 and TRBJ2-7; 7 bases line up with TRBD1. Trimming cost V 2 bases and J 6 bases; bases outside gene matches: 4. Per the germline V gene, CDR1 is LGHDT and CDR2 is YNNKEL (reference sequence). This CDR3 is built from 13 residues.